A selection of T cell receptor beta chains follows, all from one sample in a study of blood T cells in healthy people across ages. Each CDR3 protein is one row after TCRdb ran MiXCR on the 5' RACE reads. The table has around 1,000,000 distinct CDR3 sequences, under 30% seen once. These data also formed part of another study, on T cells of mothers and their children.

Material for sequencing was blood. These receptors all come from a girl aged 2 to 9 in good health. Each CDR3 is given with its conserved first and last residue. D genes are given only for firm matches. Some rows have no size entry. The others give once, few or many, or a class for an expanded clone.

clone size,V gene,J gene,D gene,CDR3 protein,CDR3 DNA
-,TRBV27,TRBJ1-3,-,CASSFLPPAGNTIYF,TGTGCCAGCAGTTTCTTACCGCCAGCTGGAAACACCATATATTTT
-,TRBV6-2/TRBV6-3,TRBJ2-5,TRBD1,CASLTPRDSRETQYF,TGTGCCAGCCTGACTCCCCGGGACAGTCGGGAGACCCAGTACTTC
few,TRBV24-1,TRBJ2-1,-,CATGTVSSYNEQFF,TGTGCCACCGGAACGGTTTCCTCCTACAATGAGCAGTTCTTC
few,TRBV10-3,TRBJ2-5,TRBD2,CAIADSGSWETQYF,TGTGCCATCGCGGACAGCGGGAGTTGGGAGACCCAGTACTTC
-,TRBV10-3,TRBJ2-1,TRBD2,CAISGLAGVYEQFF,TGTGCCATCAGTGGTCTAGCGGGAGTGTATGAGCAGTTCTTC
-,TRBV4-1,TRBJ2-4,TRBD2,CASSQGRLAGGASKNIQYF,TGCGCCAGCAGCCAAGGTCGTCTAGCGGGAGGTGCGTCCAAAAACATTCAGTACTTC
-,TRBV6-5,TRBJ2-4,TRBD1,CASSRTPQGGNIQYF,TGTGCCAGCAGCCGAACGCCACAGGGGGGAAACATTCAGTACTTC
-,TRBV9,TRBJ2-5,TRBD2,CASSATSGYQETQYF,TGTGCCAGCAGCGCGACTAGCGGATACCAAGAGACCCAGTACTTC
-,TRBV10-1,TRBJ2-1,TRBD1,CAGDSGIEKYF,TGCGCCGGGGACAGTGGCATTGAGAAGTACTTC
few,TRBV27,TRBJ2-1,TRBD2,CASSLDGTSSYNEQFF,TGTGCCAGCAGTTTAGACGGGACTAGCAGCTACAATGAGCAGTTCTTC
-,TRBV12-3/TRBV12-4,TRBJ2-5,TRBD1,CASSFRDSGRETQYF,TGTGCCAGCAGTTTCCGGGACAGCGGTCGAGAGACCCAGTACTTC
-,TRBV2,TRBJ2-6,-,CASSPYSSGANVLTF,TGTGCCAGCAGCCCTTACAGCTCTGGGGCCAACGTCCTGACTTTC
few,TRBV28,TRBJ2-7,TRBD1,CASRTGQSYEQYF,TGTGCCAGCAGAACGGGACAGAGCTACGAGCAGTACTTC
few,TRBV7-9,TRBJ1-4,-,CASSTGDNNPATNEKLFF,TGTGCCAGCAGCACCGGGGACAACAATCCTGCAACTAATGAAAAACTGTTTTTT
-,TRBV4-1,TRBJ2-1,TRBD2,CASRLAGDLNEQFF,TGCGCCAGCAGACTAGCGGGAGACCTCAATGAGCAGTTCTTC
few,TRBV5-1,TRBJ2-7,-,CASSLAGPPYEQYF,TGCGCCAGCAGCTTAGCAGGGCCGCCCTACGAGCAGTACTTC
-,TRBV20-1,TRBJ2-4,-,CSARRDGQNIQYF,TGCAGTGCTAGAAGGGACGGACAAAACATTCAGTACTTC
-,TRBV29-1,TRBJ2-7,-,CSARHAAEQYF,TGCAGCGCAAGACACGCAGCCGAGCAGTACTTC
few,TRBV13,TRBJ1-2,-,CASSLSVQALYGYTF,TGTGCCAGCAGCTTATCCGTCCAGGCACTCTATGGCTACACCTTC
few,TRBV24-1,TRBJ1-2,-,CATSETGFYGYTF,TGTGCCACCAGTGAAACGGGCTTCTATGGCTACACCTTC
-,TRBV20-1,TRBJ2-2,-,CSARRQGNTGELFF,TGCAGTGCTAGACGGCAGGGGAACACCGGGGAGCTGTTTTTT
few,TRBV5-1,TRBJ2-1,TRBD2,CTSSPSGNSYNEQFF,TGCACCAGCAGCCCAAGCGGGAACTCATACAATGAGCAGTTCTTC
few,TRBV3-1,TRBJ2-7,TRBD2,CASSQQRPGLGGSEQYF,TGTGCCAGCAGCCAGCAACGACCGGGACTAGGAGGTTCCGAGCAGTACTTC
-,TRBV19,TRBJ2-5,-,CASSIRGDETQYF,TGTGCCAGTAGTATAAGAGGGGACGAGACCCAGTACTTC
-,TRBV27,TRBJ2-5,-,CASSPLAEMGETQYF,TGTGCCAGCAGCCCCTTAGCGGAGATGGGAGAGACCCAGTACTTC
-,TRBV7-2,TRBJ1-5,-,CASSLGSPNQPQHF,TGTGCCAGCAGCTTAGGGTCCCCCAATCAGCCCCAGCATTTT
-,TRBV29-1,TRBJ1-2,-,CSVESDGGYTF,TGCAGCGTTGAATCCGACGGTGGCTACACCTTC
-,TRBV29-1,TRBJ2-1,-,CSVVGPLNNEQFF,TGCAGCGTTGTGGGACCGCTGAACAATGAGCAGTTCTTC
-,TRBV5-6,TRBJ1-4,-,CASSWGDGGEKLFF,TGTGCCAGCAGCTGGGGGGACGGCGGTGAAAAACTGTTTTTT
-,TRBV10-3,TRBJ2-3,-,CAITAQSTDTQYF,TGTGCCATCACCGCGCAGAGCACAGATACGCAGTATTTT
-,TRBV4-3,TRBJ1-1,-,CASSQDQGADTEAFF,TGCGCCAGCAGCCAAGATCAAGGCGCGGACACTGAAGCTTTCTTT
once,TRBV4-1,TRBJ2-1,-,CASSQETAFANEQFF,TGCGCCAGCAGCCAGGAGACGGCCTTTGCAAATGAGCAGTTCTTC
few,TRBV29-1,TRBJ2-3,-,CSVEVRGVDTQYF,TGCAGCGTTGAAGTGAGAGGGGTAGATACGCAGTATTTT
-,TRBV7-9,TRBJ1-4,-,CASSYPFGGMDEKLFF,TGTGCCAGCAGCTACCCCTTCGGGGGAATGGATGAAAAACTGTTTTTT
-,TRBV29-1,TRBJ2-3,TRBD2,CSVRRLAGTLSTDTQYF,TGCAGCGTTCGACGACTAGCGGGGACCCTGAGCACAGATACGCAGTATTTT
-,TRBV12-5,TRBJ2-1,TRBD2,CASGTLAGPYNEQFF,TGTGCTAGTGGGACCCTAGCGGGGCCCTACAATGAGCAGTTCTTC
-,TRBV6-1,TRBJ1-4,-,CASHRRENEKLFF,TGTGCCAGCCATCGGAGGGAGAATGAAAAACTGTTTTTT
-,TRBV6-2/TRBV6-3,TRBJ2-1,-,CASSYQPGGSVHDEQFF,TGTGCCAGCAGTTACCAACCCGGGGGTAGCGTTCACGATGAGCAGTTCTTC
-,TRBV7-6,TRBJ2-1,-,CASSSGITENNEQFF,TGTGCCAGCAGCTCAGGGATAACCGAGAACAATGAGCAGTTCTTC
-,TRBV29-1,TRBJ1-1,-,CSFALNTEAFF,TGCAGCTTCGCACTAAACACTGAAGCTTTCTTT
many,TRBV7-9,TRBJ2-5,-,CASSLVVQETQYF,TGTGCCAGCAGCTTAGTGGTCCAAGAGACCCAGTACTTC
few,TRBV5-1,TRBJ1-5,-,CASRLGYTRNQPQHF,TGCGCCAGCAGGCTTGGATACACACGCAATCAGCCCCAGCATTTT
-,TRBV20-1,TRBJ2-5,TRBD2,CSARERTSWETQYF,TGCAGTGCTAGAGAACGGACTAGCTGGGAGACCCAGTACTTC
-,TRBV20-1,TRBJ2-1,-,CSARDGGWEDYNEQFF,TGCAGTGCTAGAGATGGAGGGTGGGAAGACTACAATGAGCAGTTCTTC
-,TRBV20-1,TRBJ2-4,-,CSARGIRRDKNIQYF,TGCAGTGCTAGGGGGATCCGACGAGACAAAAACATTCAGTACTTC
-,TRBV13,TRBJ2-5,TRBD1,CASSLGGTGTKLQETQYF,TGTGCCAGCAGCTTAGGCGGGACAGGGACCAAATTACAAGAGACCCAGTACTTC